These T cell receptor beta chains were read from a single sample in a study of T cells in Graves' hyperthyroidism and ophthalmopathy. TCRdb recomputed calls from the multiplex PCR reads with MiXCR, one row per CDR3 protein. The table has 480,000 or so distinct CDR3 sequences, 14% seen once. Sequencing used blood. The receptors derive from a woman under 30 with Graves' hyperthyroidism. Both conserved end residues are part of each CDR3. A D gene is named only where the DNA matches it firmly. Clone size is shown for a subset of rows, as once, few, many or a class of expanded clone.

J gene	D gene	clone size	V gene	CDR3 length	CDR3 DNA	CDR3 protein
TRBJ2-2	.	few	TRBV7-3	16	TGTGCCAGCAGCCTAGGCCCTACTATCTACACCGGGGAGCTGTTTTTT	CASSLGPTIYTGELFF
TRBJ1-5	TRBD1	many	TRBV19	15	TGTGCCAGTAGTATCGACAGGGGGCAGGATCAGCCCCAGCATTTT	CASSIDRGQDQPQHF
TRBJ2-1	TRBD2	.	TRBV11-2	18	TGTGCCAGCAGCTCTTGGACTAGCGGGAGGGCCCTCGACAATGAGCAGTTCTTC	CASSSWTSGRALDNEQFF
TRBJ2-1	.	.	TRBV9	15	TGTGCCAGCAGCGTTTACGCAGGGGAATACAATGAGCAGTTCTTC	CASSVYAGEYNEQFF
TRBJ1-6	.	.	TRBV20-1	15	TGCAGTGCTAGAGATGAGGGTTTCGGAGATTCACCCCTCCACTTT	CSARDEGFGDSPLHF
TRBJ2-3	.	.	TRBV20-1	14	TGCAGTGCTAGAGATCATCGCTCCGGGGATACGCAGTATTTT	CSARDHRSGDTQYF
TRBJ1-2	.	.	TRBV5-1	14	TGCGCCAGCAGAACCGGGCCACAGGATGGCGGCTACACCTTC	CASRTGPQDGGYTF
TRBJ2-7	.	.	TRBV5-1	13	TGCGCCAGCAGCTTGGAGTTAGAAAGCGAGCAGTACTTC	CASSLELESEQYF
TRBJ2-1	.	few	TRBV30	13	TGTGCCTGGAGTCGAACTTCCTACAATGAGCAGTTCTTC	CAWSRTSYNEQFF
TRBJ2-7	TRBD2	many	TRBV20-1	14	TGCAGTGTCCCGACTAGCGGGAGTTTATACGAGCAGTACTTC	CSVPTSGSLYEQYF
TRBJ2-3	.	many	TRBV19	14	TGTGCCAGCAGGCAGGGTGGGGGGACAGATACGCAGTATTTT	CASRQGGGTDTQYF
TRBJ1-5	.	.	TRBV15	12	TGTGCCACCTCCCCTATTGGTCAGCCCCAGCATTTT	CATSPIGQPQHF
TRBJ2-5	TRBD1	many	TRBV29-1	15	TGCAGCTCCTTAGAGGGACAGGGTAGACAAGAGACCCAGTACTTC	CSSLEGQGRQETQYF
TRBJ2-2	.	many	TRBV6-5	16	TGTGCCAGCAGTTACCCGGGGGAAGTGGGAACCGGGGAGCTGTTTTTT	CASSYPGEVGTGELFF
TRBJ1-2	.	.	TRBV3-1	15	TGTGCCAGCAGCCAACGTGGGGGCGGGGGCTATGGCTACACCTTC	CASSQRGGGGYGYTF
TRBJ1-2	TRBD1	many	TRBV30	13	TGTGCCTGCCTGGGACAGGGGGCTCTTGGCTACACCTTC	CACLGQGALGYTF
TRBJ1-4	TRBD1	many	TRBV30	13	TGTGCCTGGGGACAGGGGGAATATGAAAAACTGTTTTTT	CAWGQGEYEKLFF
TRBJ2-3	TRBD2	few	TRBV7-3	17	TGTGCCAGCAGCACTGGACTAGCGGGTACTAGCACAGATACGCAGTATTTT	CASSTGLAGTSTDTQYF
TRBJ2-1	.	few	TRBV7-6	14	TGTGCCAGCAGCTTAGAATACAGGGTGTATGAGCAGTTCTTC	CASSLEYRVYEQFF
TRBJ1-1	.	many	TRBV7-8	11	TGTGCCTCGTATGGGGGTAGTGAAGCTTTCTTT	CASYGGSEAFF
TRBJ2-7	.	many	TRBV28	13	TGTGCCAGCAGCTCCACTCCTACCTACGAGCAGTACTTC	CASSSTPTYEQYF
TRBJ2-5	.	many	TRBV19	14	TGTGCCAGTAGTATTGTCGGCGGAGGAGAGACCCAGTACTTC	CASSIVGGGETQYF
TRBJ2-1	TRBD2	many	TRBV7-3	15	TGTGCCAGCAGCCTCGGGACTAGCAGAGCCAGTGAGCAGTTCTTC	CASSLGTSRASEQFF
TRBJ2-5	TRBD1	many	TRBV11-2	15	TGTGCCAGCAGCTTAGCCACCGGGACAGGGGAGACCCAGTACTTC	CASSLATGTGETQYF
TRBJ2-5	TRBD2	few	TRBV7-2	16	TGTGCCAGCAGCTTAGCCACTAGCGGGATGAGGGAGACCCAGTACTTC	CASSLATSGMRETQYF
TRBJ1-2	.	few	TRBV18	14	TGTGCCAGCTCACCAGAATCAGAGCCTTATGGCTACACCTTC	CASSPESEPYGYTF
TRBJ1-2	.	many	TRBV29-1	14	TGCAGCGTTGAAAAAACCGGGTCCGGGAGTGGCTACACCTTC	CSVEKTGSGSGYTF
TRBJ1-2	.	many	TRBV28	15	TGTGCCAGCAGCCCCACGGGGGGCAGAATGACTGGCTACACCTTC	CASSPTGGRMTGYTF
TRBJ2-5	.	many	TRBV27	14	TGTGCCAGCAGTTTATCGGATGATCCAGAGACCCAGTACTTC	CASSLSDDPETQYF
TRBJ2-7	TRBD1	few	TRBV25-1	14	TGTGCCAGCACAAAGACAGGGGGCCTGAACGAGCAGTACTTC	CASTKTGGLNEQYF
TRBJ2-5	.	.	TRBV19	15	TGTGCCAGTAGTATAGTGGGCGGACGGCGGGAGACCCAGTACTTC	CASSIVGGRRETQYF
TRBJ1-1	.	many	TRBV18	15	TGTGCCAGCTCACGGACCGGGACGGGGGGAACTGAAGCTTTCTTT	CASSRTGTGGTEAFF
TRBJ1-2	.	few	TRBV28	15	TGTGCCAGCAGCCGGGGGGACACCTCTAACTATGGCTACACCTTC	CASSRGDTSNYGYTF
TRBJ2-1	.	few	TRBV13	15	TGTGCCAGCAGGTCTTGGCGGCAACTCAACAATGAGCAGTTCTTC	CASRSWRQLNNEQFF
TRBJ2-5	.	many	TRBV24-1	16	TGTGCCACCAGTGTGGGCCGGGGGGCGATCCAAGAGACCCAGTACTTC	CATSVGRGAIQETQYF
TRBJ2-1	TRBD2	many	TRBV7-8	15	TGTGCCAGCAGCTTCCTTAGCGGGAGTGGGAATGAGCAGTTCTTC	CASSFLSGSGNEQFF